The rows below give T cell receptor beta chains drawn from one sample of a study of CD4 and CD8 cells across lung adenocarcinoma regions. TCRdb recomputed calls from the PCR reads with MiXCR, one row per CDR3 protein. The data show around 12,000 distinct CDR3 sequences, with roughly 56% seen just once and under 40% held by the top ten. The specimen was CD8+ T cells from the margin of a lung tumor. Receptors were obtained from a female donor with lung adenocarcinoma. The CD4 and CD8 labels of this study may be unreliable. Each CDR3 is given with its conserved first and last residue. D genes are given only for firm matches. Clone size is given for some rows only: seen once, a few or many times, or a class if the clone is expanded.

V gene	D gene	clone size	J gene	CDR3 protein	CDR3 DNA
TRBV7-9	NA	NA	TRBJ1-1	CASSLASRQESEAFF	TGTGCCAGCAGCTTAGCATCTAGGCAGGAGAGTGAAGCTTTCTTT
TRBV6-1	TRBD1	NA	TRBJ2-4	CGGTGPGGTNIQYF	TGTGGCGGCACGGGGCCAGGGGGCACAAACATTCAGTACTTC
TRBV6-2/TRBV6-3	NA	NA	TRBJ1-1	CASSWRLLNTEAFF	TGTGCCAGCAGTTGGCGCCTATTGAACACTGAAGCTTTCTTT
TRBV27	NA	NA	TRBJ2-7	CATGERGTDTQYF	TGTGCCACGGGGGAGCGGGGGACAGACACGCAGTACTTC
TRBV10-1	NA	NA	TRBJ2-7	CASSGAGSGGGDPDTQYF	TGCGCCAGCAGTGGGGCGGGTTCTGGGGGCGGGGACCCAGATACGCAGTACTTC
TRBV4-1	TRBD2	NA	TRBJ2-3	CASRGRGGGNQDTQYF	TGCGCCAGCAGGGGCCGGGGGGGCGGAAACCAAGATACGCAGTACTTT
TRBV20-1	NA	once	TRBJ2-5	CSARDQERGRETQYF	TGCAGTGCTAGAGATCAGGAAAGGGGACGAGAGACCCAGTACTTC
TRBV27	TRBD2	NA	TRBJ2-1	CASSAGLAISSYNEQFF	TGTGCCAGCAGCGCGGGACTAGCGATTAGCTCCTACAATGAGCAGTTCTTC
TRBV7-2	NA	many	TRBJ2-1	CASSFARAYNEQFF	TGTGCCAGCAGCTTCGCGAGGGCCTACAATGAGCAGTTCTTC
TRBV27	NA	NA	TRBJ1-6	CASSFGISNSPLHF	TGTGCCAGCAGTTTTGGTATCTCTAATTCACCCCTCCACTTT